This is a list of T cell receptor beta chains from one sample in a study of graft-versus-host responses after intestinal transplantation. Sequencing used immunoSEQ multiplex PCR; TCRdb keeps in-frame clones, though not all of them. Of approximately 14,000 clones listed, roughly two fifths are singletons. The source material was alloreactive CD4+ T cells from a mixed lymphocyte reaction culture, sampled before intestinal transplant. These receptors came from a human patient who received an intestinal transplant. Both conserved end residues are part of each CDR3. D genes are given only for firm matches. A clone size is listed for some rows: how often the clone was seen (once, few, many), or a class if it is expanded.

TRBJ1-2 | TRBV27 | 13 | TRBD1 | - | CASGRQGARGYTF | TGTGCCAGCGGCCGACAGGGGGCGCGTGGCTACACCTTC
TRBJ1-1 | TRBV6-6 | 15 | - | - | CASSHRRAGNTEAFF | TGTGCCAGCAGTCACCGGAGGGCTGGGAACACTGAAGCTTTCTTT
TRBJ2-7 | TRBV30 | 16 | TRBD1 | - | CAWSVTRTGVWYEQYF | TGTGCCTGGAGTGTAACTAGGACAGGGGTTTGGTACGAGCAGTACTTC
TRBJ2-7 | TRBV6-1 | 13 | TRBD1 | once | CASSLGGFYEQYF | TGTGCCAGCAGTTTAGGGGGCTTCTACGAGCAGTACTTC
TRBJ1-1 | TRBV11-2 | 14 | TRBD1 | - | CASSLRDRYTEAFF | TGTGCCAGCAGCTTGAGGGACAGGTACACTGAAGCTTTCTTT
TRBJ2-3 | TRBV5-4 | 17 | TRBD1 | few | CASSPGQGVFGTDTQYF | TGTGCCAGCAGCCCGGGACAGGGGGTTTTCGGCACAGATACGCAGTATTTT
TRBJ2-7 | TRBV19 | 14 | - | few | CASSIEGSSYEQYF | TGTGCCAGTAGTATAGAGGGGAGCAGCTACGAGCAGTACTTC
TRBJ2-7 | TRBV25-1 | 14 | TRBD2 | few | CASSTTLAGGQQYF | TGTGCCAGCAGTACCACACTAGCGGGGGGACAGCAGTACTTC
TRBJ1-1 | TRBV19 | 13 | - | - | CATSTDLNTEAFF | TGTGCCACCTCGACAGACCTGAACACTGAAGCTTTCTTT
TRBJ2-7 | TRBV6-6 | 14 | - | - | CASSYSKELYEQYF | TGTGCCAGCAGTTACTCGAAGGAGTTATACGAGCAGTACTTC
TRBJ1-1 | TRBV29-1 | 11 | - | - | CSVGGRDEAFF | TGCAGCGTAGGGGGAAGAGATGAAGCTTTCTTT
TRBJ2-2 | TRBV5-6 | 17 | TRBD2 | once | CASSLARGRANTGELFF | TGTGCCAGCAGCTTGGCGAGAGGGAGGGCCAACACCGGGGAGCTGTTTTTT
TRBJ1-1 | TRBV6-5 | 15 | - | - | CASSYPKAGHTEAFF | TGTGCCAGCAGTTACCCCAAGGCGGGGCACACTGAAGCTTTCTTT
TRBJ2-3 | TRBV5-1 | 15 | - | - | CASSLPVGATDTQYF | TGCGCCAGCAGCTTGCCTGTGGGGGCCACAGATACGCAGTATTTT
TRBJ2-1 | TRBV7-2 | 13 | - | few | CASSLGSRVEQFF | TGTGCCAGCAGCTTGGGTAGCAGGGTTGAGCAGTTCTTC
TRBJ2-4 | TRBV7-2 | 17 | TRBD2 | - | CASSLSGGADRGNIQYF | TGTGCCAGCAGCCTCAGCGGGGGGGCCGACCGAGGAAACATTCAGTACTTC
TRBJ2-4 | TRBV4-1 | 18 | TRBD1 | - | CASSQDRVGTGSKNIQYF | TGCGCCAGCAGCCAAGATAGGGTCGGGACAGGGTCCAAAAACATTCAGTACTTC
TRBJ2-4 | TRBV7-2 | 14 | TRBD2 | - | CASSPGGSKNIQYF | TGTGCCAGCAGCCCGGGGGGGAGCAAAAACATTCAGTACTTC
TRBJ1-3 | TRBV11-2 | 17 | - | - | CASSERRGHLSGNTIYF | TGTGCCAGCAGCGAACGAAGGGGACACCTCTCTGGAAACACCATATATTTT
TRBJ1-1 | TRBV19 | 14 | - | few | CASSMVRGNTEAFF | TGTGCCAGTAGTATGGTCAGGGGGAACACTGAAGCTTTCTTT
TRBJ2-3 | TRBV7-2 | 14 | - | - | CASSRIAGTDTQYF | TGTGCCAGCAGCCGTATAGCGGGCACAGATACGCAGTATTTT
TRBJ2-7 | TRBV6-5 | 14 | - | - | CASSYGPARNEQYF | TGTGCCAGCAGTTACGGGCCGGCTCGGAACGAGCAGTACTTC
TRBJ2-7 | TRBV10-2 | 15 | - | few | CASRGGGTPTYEQYF | TGCGCCAGCAGAGGGGGGGGGACCCCCACCTACGAGCAGTACTTC
TRBJ1-3 | TRBV7-2 | 15 | TRBD1 | medium-sized | CASSVQGASGNTIYF | TGTGCCAGCAGCGTACAGGGGGCTAGTGGAAACACCATATATTTT
TRBJ2-3 | TRBV13 | 16 | TRBD2 | - | CASSLGTSGDTDTQYF | TGTGCCAGCAGCTTAGGAACTAGCGGGGACACAGATACGCAGTATTTT
TRBJ2-7 | TRBV7-2 | 13 | - | - | CASSSREAAEQYF | TGTGCCAGCAGCTCCAGGGAGGCGGCAGAGCAGTACTTC
TRBJ2-1 | TRBV9 | 15 | TRBD1 | once | CASSVVGQAYNEQFF | TGTGCCAGCAGCGTAGTTGGACAGGCATACAATGAGCAGTTCTTC
TRBJ1-6 | TRBV5-1 | 16 | - | - | CASSLGGGGQNSPLHF | TGCGCCAGCAGCTTGGGTGGGGGAGGCCAAAATTCACCCCTCCACTTT
TRBJ2-7 | TRBV6-1 | 11 | - | - | CASSGTVEQYF | TGTGCCAGCAGTGGTACTGTCGAGCAGTACTTC